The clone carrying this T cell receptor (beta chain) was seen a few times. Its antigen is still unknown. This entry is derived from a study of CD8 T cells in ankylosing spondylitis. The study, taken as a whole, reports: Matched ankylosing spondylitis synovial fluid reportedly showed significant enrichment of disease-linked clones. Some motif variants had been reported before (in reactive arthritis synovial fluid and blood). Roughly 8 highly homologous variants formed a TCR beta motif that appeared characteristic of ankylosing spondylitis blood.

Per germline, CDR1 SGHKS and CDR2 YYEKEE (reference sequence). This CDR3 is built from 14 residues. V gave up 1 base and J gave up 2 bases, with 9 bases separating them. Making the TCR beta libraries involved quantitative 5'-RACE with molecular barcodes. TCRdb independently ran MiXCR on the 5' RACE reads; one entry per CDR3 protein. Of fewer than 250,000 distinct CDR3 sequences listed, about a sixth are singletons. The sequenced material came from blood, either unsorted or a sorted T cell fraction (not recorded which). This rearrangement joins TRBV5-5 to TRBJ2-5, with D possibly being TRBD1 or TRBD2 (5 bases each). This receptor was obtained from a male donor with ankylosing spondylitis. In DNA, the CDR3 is TGTGCCAGCAGCTTGACGGGACCTCAAGAGACCCAGTACTTC. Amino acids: CASSLTGPQETQYF.